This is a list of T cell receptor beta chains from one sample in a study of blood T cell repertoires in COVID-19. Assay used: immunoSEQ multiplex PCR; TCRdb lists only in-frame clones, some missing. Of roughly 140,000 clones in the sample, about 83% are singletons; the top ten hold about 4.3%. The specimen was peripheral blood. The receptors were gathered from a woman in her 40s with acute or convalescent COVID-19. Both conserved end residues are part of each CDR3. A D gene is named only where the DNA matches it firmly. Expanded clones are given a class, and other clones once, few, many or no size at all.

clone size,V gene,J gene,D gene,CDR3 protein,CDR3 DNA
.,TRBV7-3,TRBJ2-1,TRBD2,CASSSGLAGVNEQFF,TGTGCCAGCAGCTCGGGACTAGCGGGAGTAAATGAGCAGTTCTTC
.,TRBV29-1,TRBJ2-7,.,CSVTGYRGSYEQYF,TGCAGCGTTACAGGATACCGAGGATCCTACGAGCAGTACTTC
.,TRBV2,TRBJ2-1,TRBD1,CASTPRDSYNEQFF,TGTGCCAGCACTCCCCGGGACAGCTACAATGAGCAGTTCTTC
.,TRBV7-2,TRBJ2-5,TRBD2,CASSEAGLGETQYF,TGTGCCAGCAGCGAAGCGGGGCTAGGAGAGACCCAGTACTTC
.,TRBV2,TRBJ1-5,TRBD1,CASSVDRGHQPQHF,TGTGCCAGCAGTGTAGACAGGGGCCATCAGCCCCAGCATTTT
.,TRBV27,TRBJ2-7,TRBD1,CASSIDRATYEQYF,TGTGCCAGCAGCATCGACAGGGCAACCTACGAGCAGTACTTC
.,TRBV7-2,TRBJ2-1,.,CASSLGSHNDEQFF,TGTGCCAGCAGCTTGGGCAGTCATAATGATGAGCAGTTCTTC
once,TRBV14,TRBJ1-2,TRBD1,CASSPGTGYLLYGYTF,TGTGCCAGCAGCCCAGGGACAGGGTACCTCCTCTATGGCTACACCTTC
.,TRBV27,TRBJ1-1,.,CASCGSGQNTEAFF,TGTGCCAGTTGCGGTTCGGGACAGAACACTGAAGCTTTCTTT
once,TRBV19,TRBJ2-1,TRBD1,CASSIGTGFVSEQFF,TGTGCCAGTAGTATTGGGACAGGGTTCGTTTCCGAGCAGTTCTTC
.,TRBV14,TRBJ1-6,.,CASSPLAGNNSPLHF,TGTGCCAGCAGCCCATTAGCGGGCAATAATTCACCCCTCCACTTT
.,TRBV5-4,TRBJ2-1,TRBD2,CASSLGGTSGFNRNEQFF,TGTGCCAGCAGCTTGGGGGGGACTAGCGGTTTTAATAGGAATGAGCAGTTCTTC
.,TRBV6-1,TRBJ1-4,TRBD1,CASSGRQGASTNEKLFF,TGTGCCAGCAGTGGGCGACAGGGGGCCTCAACTAATGAAAAACTGTTTTTT
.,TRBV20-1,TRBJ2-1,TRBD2,CSASLGLAENYNEQFF,TGCAGTGCTAGTCTCGGACTAGCGGAGAATTACAATGAGCAGTTCTTC
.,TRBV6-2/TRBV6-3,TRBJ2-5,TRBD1,CASSKTGGQETQYF,TGTGCCAGCAGTAAAACAGGGGGCCAAGAGACCCAGTACTTC
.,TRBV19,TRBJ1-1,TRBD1,CASSRGDRANTEAFF,TGTGCCAGTAGTAGGGGGGACAGGGCCAACACTGAAGCTTTCTTT
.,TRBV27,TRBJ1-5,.,CASSLGPPGQGGNQPQHF,TGTGCCAGCAGTTTGGGACCTCCGGGACAAGGGGGCAATCAGCCCCAGCATTTT
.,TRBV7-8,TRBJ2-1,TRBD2,CASSLELAGGTYNEQFF,TGTGCCAGCAGCTTAGAGCTAGCGGGGGGCACCTACAATGAGCAGTTCTTC